This T cell receptor beta chain is drawn from a study of regulatory T cells in long-lasting Graves disease (dated by TCRdb to the early 2020s). Regarding the complete study: In the newly diagnosed Graves' disease group, patients had been taking antithyroid drugs for less than 3 months. A total of around 35 samples underwent TCR sequencing, from about 13 patients with persistent Graves' disease and approximately 20 patients with newly diagnosed Graves' disease. The study took place in China and was registered as a clinical trial. Persistent Graves' disease patients were compared with newly diagnosed Graves' disease patients by peripheral blood TCR sequencing and RNA sequencing. Findings and caveats that apply to the study as a whole: Persistent disease showed preferential use of TRBV28, TRBJ1-2 and TRBJ2-5, whereas newly diagnosed disease favored TRBV20-1 and TRBJ2-1. Compared with newly diagnosed patients, persistent Graves' disease patients had lower TCR Shannon entropy and fewer highly expanded clones, which suggests clonal expansion. The small sample size was acknowledged by the authors as a limitation that may reduce accuracy. Persistent patients shared more public clonotypes among themselves (approximately 2,500) than newly diagnosed patients did (approximately 970). Peripheral blood alone was examined, since thyroid tissue, which constituted the primary lesion, could not be accessed. Sequencing and analysis were limited to the TCR beta chain.

In this sample, this clonotype turned up many times. Its antigen is not yet known. No base quality values were provided; no much bigger clone lies one nucleotide off. Library preparation employed multiplex PCR. Sequencer: Illumina HiSeq 4000. CDR3 regions were amplified by Arm-PCR with iRepertoire HTBI primers to construct TCR beta libraries. PCR products were gel purified before sequencing. Per the source publication's procedure: Gene usage analysis of CDR3 amino acid clonotypes used the 62 TRBV and 14 TRBJ segments found across samples. COPE and FqMerger were used to merge the filtered high-quality paired reads into contigs. BLAST was used to align contigs to IMGT TRBV, TRBD and TRBJ reference genes, with CDR3 defined following IMGT. Highly expanded clones were defined as clonotypes with a frequency above 0.1%. Shannon entropy was used to measure repertoire diversity, and the Gini coefficient was used to measure V-J evenness. A clonotype was considered public if more than one individual shared it. In-frame beta chains were kept once TCRdb had trimmed the public reads at Q25 with fastp and called clones with MiXCR. Duplicate CDR3 protein sequences are folded into a single record with the most common DNA and genes. These V and J calls originate from TCRdb's pipeline instead of the authors' own analysis. The table for this sample lists 400,000 to 450,000 distinct CDR3 sequences; about 15% of them were counted only once. The top ten clones comprise 16% of the sample.

Reading the label with the study, this specimen's time point is: newly diagnosed GD, antithyroid drugs for less than 3 months. For both TCR sequencing and RNA sequencing, RNA was extracted from PBMCs using TRIzol. Graves' disease was diagnosed according to American Thyroid Association guidelines. Patients for the study were recruited at an endocrinology department in Xi'an, China. Each patient gave around 9 milliliters of peripheral blood, collected in an EDTA anticoagulant tube. Ficoll Paque Plus density gradient separation was used to isolate PBMCs, and no further T cell sorting was performed. An Agilent 2100 Bioanalyzer and agarose gel were used to check RNA quality, and a NanoDrop 2000 was used to measure RNA concentration. Relative to germline, V is missing 3 bases and J is missing 5 bases, with 3 bases of the junction outside any gene match. According to the germline V gene, CDR1 reads SGHTA and CDR2 reads FQGTGA. The CDR3 runs 15 amino acids, cysteine and phenylalanine included. Only CDR3 DNA remains: 45 bases, in frame from the first base.

In addition, the sample was reused for a study of T cells in Graves' hyperthyroidism and ophthalmopathy. From the second report: A patient counted as having stable Graves' hyperthyroidism if no progression to ophthalmopathy occurred over 18 months of follow-up. The hyperthyroidism patients were between 18 and 65 years old and newly diagnosed, with a disease duration of less than 2 months. Patients with uncontrolled infections, other autoimmune diseases, pregnancy or lactation were excluded. Clinical symptoms, serum thyroxine and TRAb, thyroid ultrasound, and orbital computed tomography formed the basis for the diagnoses. For the first round of RT-PCR on the TCR CDR3, the HTBI primer set was used together with the Qiagen OneStep RT-PCR kit. Most expanded thyroid clonotypes (frequency above 0.001) were also detected in blood, a finding suggesting that blood repertoires may reflect thyroid immune responses. A model built on a 13 V-J signature distinguished ophthalmopathy from stable hyperthyroidism, reaching 87.88% sensitivity and around 81% specificity in cross-validation and 80%/75% in testing. In validation, the model predicted progression to ophthalmopathy a median of about 6.5 months before onset, with approximately 68% sensitivity and just under 75% specificity. To identify distinguishing TCR V-J signatures, a discovery cohort of about 100 patients was used, comprising some 45 with Graves' ophthalmopathy and roughly 60 with stable Graves' hyperthyroidism. An independent validation cohort of under 20 hyperthyroidism patients and 17 patients who later progressed to ophthalmopathy tested prospective prediction of ophthalmopathy. The approximately 100 discovery patients were randomly split 7:3 into training and test sets. In addition, the study compared T-cell repertoires in thyroid tissue and in blood from 6 or 7 Graves' hyperthyroidism patients. After sampling, hyperthyroidism patients received methimazole starting at 30 mg daily, and ophthalmopathy patients received high-dose intravenous methylprednisolone. Libraries were constructed in a second round of multiplex PCR, after which size selection and purification were performed. Sequencing of the libraries was done on an Illumina HiSeq2000 using paired-end 100 bp reads. SOAPnuke was used to process the raw data, removing reads that contained adapters or uncalled bases, had a mean Phred below 15, or lacked an exact match to the constant primer or identifier. COPE v1.2.5 was used to merge the high-quality paired reads, and each unique nucleotide sequence was defined as a clonotype. MiTCR v1.1 was used to align the clonotypes against IMGT TRBV, TRBD and TRBJ reference segments. Analysis was restricted to V-J combinations with a frequency above 0.0001, which covered about 99% of repertoires. A TCS score was defined as the ratio of F50 (clonal expansion) to E x V (chaos), with BLOSUM62-based TCRdist applied between CDR3 peptides within each V-J. Welch's t-statistics and random forest reduced fewer than 550 V-J features to 13, which were used in a naive Bayes classifier (R e1071). Sample size was not statistically predetermined, and blinding of investigators to group allocation was not performed. The paper describes TCR Vbeta CDR3 sequencing of 135 peripheral blood samples, made up of 43 ophthalmopathy patients, around 78 hyperthyroidism patients and 17 progressor patients.

Sample: peripheral blood mononuclear cells (PBMCs), taken at new diagnosis, from a patient treated with antithyroid drugs. The receptor was derived from a woman younger than 45 with Graves disease. Donor details come from another sample of the same person, matched by shared clones. The V and J segments used are TRBV7-3 and TRBJ2-3, and 12 junctional nucleotides match TRBD2. The CDR3 is CASSFASGGVDTQYF. The sequence in DNA is TGTGCCAGCAGCTTTGCTAGCGGGGGGGTAGATACGCAGTATTTT.